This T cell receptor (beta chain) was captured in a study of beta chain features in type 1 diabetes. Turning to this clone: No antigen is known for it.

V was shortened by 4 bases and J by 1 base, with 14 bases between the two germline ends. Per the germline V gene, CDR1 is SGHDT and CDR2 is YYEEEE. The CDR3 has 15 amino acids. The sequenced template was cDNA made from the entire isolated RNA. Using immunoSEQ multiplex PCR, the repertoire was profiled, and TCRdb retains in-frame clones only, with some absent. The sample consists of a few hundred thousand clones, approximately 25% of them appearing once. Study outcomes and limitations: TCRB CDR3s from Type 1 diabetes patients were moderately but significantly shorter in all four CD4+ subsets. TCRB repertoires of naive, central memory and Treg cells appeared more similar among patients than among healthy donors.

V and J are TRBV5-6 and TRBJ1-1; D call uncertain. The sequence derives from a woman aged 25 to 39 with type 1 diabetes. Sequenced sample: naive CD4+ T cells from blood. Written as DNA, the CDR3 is TGTGCCAGCAGCAGCTTCCAGGCGAAGAACACTGAAGCTTTCTTT. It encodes CASSSFQAKNTEAFF.